These 32 T cell receptor beta chains came from one sample sequenced in a study of blood T cell repertoires in COVID-19. This table comes from immunoSEQ multiplex PCR, and its TCRdb copy is limited to in-frame clones, with some not included. Here the sample spans 200,000 to 300,000 clones, approximately 88% being singletons. The sequenced sample was peripheral blood. The receptor set was obtained from a human donor in a cohort sampled during active COVID-19.

This clone has only one observation. The V call is TRBV3-1 (or the pseudogene TRBV3-2), the J call TRBJ1-1; a possible D gene is TRBD1 (6 bases). Germline CDR1 and CDR2: LGHDT and YNNKEL (reference sequence). The length of the CDR3 is 13 residues. V lost 5 bases to trimming and J lost 6 bases, with 13 bases between them. CDR3 sequence: CASSSLGAAEAFF. As DNA, the CDR3 is TGTGCCAGCAGCTCTCTGGGGGCGGCTGAAGCTTTCTTT.

The chain links TRBV2 to TRBJ2-7; perhaps TRBD2 as D (6 bases). V lost 4 bases and J lost 3, with 19 bases in between. The CDR3 spans 16 residues. CDR1 SNHLY and CDR2 FYNNEI come from the germline V gene. The CDR3: CASSGGLSTGGYEQYF. The CDR3 DNA is TGTGCCAGCAGTGGTGGTTTGTCCACCGGGGGCTACGAGCAGTACTTC. Full variable domain (rest looked up from reference TRBV2 and TRBJ2-7): EPEVTQTPSHQVTQMGQEVILRCVPISNHLYFYWYRQILGQKVEFLVSFYNNEISEKSEIFDDQFSVERPDGSNFTLKIRSTKLEDSAMYFCASSGGLSTGGYEQYFGPGTRLTVT.

About this clone: This sample also contains other DNA sequences that code for the same CDR3. In DNA form, the CDR3 reads TGTGCCAGCAGCCTCCTCTACGAGCAGTACTTC. Protein: CASSLLYEQYF. The rearrangement uses TRBV3-1 (or the pseudogene TRBV3-2) and TRBJ2-7; D is undetermined. The CDR3 loop spans 11 amino acids. The germline V gene encodes CDR1 LGHDT and CDR2 YNNKEL (reference sequence). V lost 4 bases, J lost 3 bases, and 4 bases lay in between.

This clone was recorded once. The gene calls are TRBV6-6 and TRBJ2-1; a possible D gene is TRBD2 (5 bases). Looked up from germline, CDR1 is MNHNY and CDR2 is SVGAGI (reference sequence). Trimming cost V 5 bases and J 10 bases, with 15 bases left between them. This CDR3 is built from 13 residues. The CDR3 here is CASSLEKTTEQFF. The CDR3 coding sequence is TGTGCCAGCAGTCTGGAAAAGACTACAGAGCAGTTCTTC.

This CDR3 is CASSRSGSNQPQHF. CDR3 bases: TGTGCCAGCAGTCGAAGCGGGAGTAATCAGCCCCAGCATTTT. The chain uses TRBV6-2 or TRBV6-3 and TRBJ1-5, with D uncertain. V gave up 5 bases and J gave up 4 bases, with 12 bases separating them. The germline CDR1 and CDR2 sequences are MNHEY and SVGEGT. The CDR3 contains 14 residues.

This clone showed up just a few times. The rearrangement links TRBV5-1 to TRBJ2-4; D is possibly TRBD2 (6 bases). V gave up 0 bases and J gave up 14 bases, with 9 bases separating them. Looked up from germline, CDR1 is SGHRS and CDR2 is YFSETQ. The CDR3 is 11 amino acids. Here the CDR3 DNA reads TGCGCCAGCAGCTTGGGAAGGGAGGAGTACTTC. Its translation is CASSLGREEYF.

There are a few counts of this clone. This rearrangement joins TRBV19 to TRBJ2-1, with 7 bases lining up with TRBD2. This CDR3 is built from 14 residues. J lost 7 bases, V lost 7 bases, and 10 bases had no gene match. CDR1 LNHDA and CDR2 SQIVND come from the germline V gene (reference sequence). CDR3 bases: TGTGCCAGTACCCTAAGGGGAGCGGGAAATGAGCAGTTCTTC. Translation gives CASTLRGAGNEQFF.

The rearrangement links TRBV18 to TRBJ1-1; 7 nucleotides align to TRBD1. The CDR3 is made up of 15 amino acids. V lost 6 bases to trimming and J lost 4 bases; unmatched junction nucleotides: 11. The germline V gene has CDR1 KGHSH and CDR2 LQKENI. CDR3 DNA: TGTGCCAGCTCTCCCCAGGGAACAGGGGCCACTGAAGCTTTCTTT. Amino acids: CASSPQGTGATEAFF. The full variable domain, completed using reference TRBV18 and TRBJ1-1, is NAGVMQNPRHLVRRRGQEARLRCSPMKGHSHVYWYRQLPEEGLKFMVYLQKENIIDESGMPKERFSAEFPKEGPSILRIQQVVRGDSAAYFCASSPQGTGATEAFFGQGTRLTVV.

The V gene is TRBV7-8, the J gene TRBJ1-3; D possibly corresponds to TRBD1 (5 bases). The germline V gene encodes CDR1 SGHVS and CDR2 FQNEAQ. This CDR3 region has 16 residues. Trimming shortened V by 4 bases and J by 2 bases, and 15 bases separated the two germline ends. The CDR3 DNA is TGTGCCAGCAGCTCTGCTGGCCGGGGGGCTGGAAACACCATATATTTT. It codes for CASSSAGRGAGNTIYF.

The genes are TRBV28 and TRBJ1-2; 12 bases are shared with TRBD1. V dropped 10 bases and J dropped 7; count of bases not matched to a gene: 13. Germline V gives CDR1 MDHEN, CDR2 SYDVKM. CDR3 length: 15 residues. Written as DNA, the CDR3 is TGTGCCACCGGGACGCCGGGACAGGGGGCGAGTGGCTACACCTTC. Its translation is CATGTPGQGASGYTF.

V gene TRBV5-8 combines with J gene TRBJ1-2, with D possibly TRBD1 on 6 matching bases. The length of the CDR3 is 14 residues. The V and J ends lost 4 bases and 10 bases respectively, with 20 bases between them. Per the germline V gene, CDR1 is SGHTS and CDR2 is YDEGEE. CDR3 sequence (DNA): TGTGCCAGCAGCAGCGTCGGGGACATTTCCCCCTACACCTTC. Encoded protein: CASSSVGDISPYTF.

The rearrangement joins TRBV4-3 to TRBJ2-7; 8 nucleotides match TRBD2. The CDR3 is made up of 19 amino acids. The germline gives CDR1 LGHNA, CDR2 YSLEER. After removal of 1 base from V and 0 bases from J, the junction contained 14 bases not matched to a gene. Here the CDR3 reads CASSQVLPFSGKSSYEQYF. The CDR3 coding sequence is TGCGCCAGCAGCCAAGTTCTACCCTTTAGCGGGAAAAGCTCCTACGAGCAGTACTTC.

CDR3 DNA sequence: TGTGCCAGCAGCCGGGGTGACAGGGAACCTATCTATGGCTACACCTTC. This gives the protein CASSRGDREPIYGYTF. J is TRBJ1-2 and V is TRBV3-1 (or the pseudogene TRBV3-2); 7 bases match TRBD1. CDR1 is LGHDT, CDR2 YNNKEL, per germline (reference sequence). The CDR3 sequence is 16 residues long. The ends lost 4 bases at V and 4 bases at J; junction bases unmatched: 12.

This clone was observed a single time. The chain is built from TRBV3-1 (or the pseudogene TRBV3-2) and TRBJ2-3, with TRBD1 identical over 7 bases. CDR3 length: 16 residues. The V and J ends lost 0 bases and 7 bases, in that order; junction bases with no gene match: 10. The germline CDR1 and CDR2 sequences are LGHDT and YNNKEL (reference sequence). CDR3 sequence: CASSQDMRGRSHTQYF. The CDR3, as DNA: TGTGCCAGCAGCCAAGATATGAGGGGGCGCTCTCATACGCAGTATTTT.

The rearrangement uses TRBV28 and TRBJ1-4; D call uncertain. The CDR3 is 14 amino acids. With 4 bases removed from V and 8 bases from J, the gap between germline ends came to 14 bases. Germline V gene data show CDR1 as MDHEN and CDR2 as SYDVKM. In DNA, the CDR3 is TGTGCCAGCAGTTCCGCCAAGGAGAGGGAAAAACTGTTTTTT. It encodes CASSSAKEREKLFF.

This clone has a handful of counts. This sequence joins TRBV5-8 and TRBJ1-2, with D unresolved. The ends were cut back, 0 bases at V and 1 base at J, with 7 bases in the middle. CDR1 is SGHTS, CDR2 YDEGEE, per germline. The CDR3 length is 14 residues. CDR3 sequence reads: CASSLGQDNYGYTF. The CDR3 nucleotides are TGTGCCAGCAGCTTGGGGCAGGATAACTATGGCTACACCTTC. Filled out from reference TRBV5-8 and TRBJ1-2, the complete variable domain reads EAGVTQSPTHLIKTRGQQATLRCSPISGHTSVYWYQQALGLGLQFLLWYDEGEERNRGNFPPRFSGRQFPNYSSELNVNALELEDSALYLCASSLGQDNYGYTFGSGTRLTVV.

The rearrangement links TRBV6-6 to TRBJ2-3, with TRBD1 matching 7 bases. The CDR3 totals 13 residues. The V gene's germline CDR1 is MNHNY and CDR2 SVGAGI (reference sequence). V lost 11 bases, J lost 6 bases, and 11 bases stayed unmatched. In DNA, the CDR3 is TGTGCCGGACAGACAGGGTACGGCGATACGCAGTATTTT. Translation gives CAGQTGYGDTQYF.

The CDR3: CASSLPRTGELNTEAFF. The DNA of the CDR3 is TGTGCCAGCAGCTTACCTCGGACAGGGGAACTAAACACTGAAGCTTTCTTT. V usage is TRBV5-4 and J usage is TRBJ1-1, with 9 bases aligning to TRBD1. The germline V gene has CDR1 SGHNT and CDR2 YYREEE (reference sequence). This CDR3 contains 17 residues. V was clipped by 2 bases and J by 2 bases; unmatched bases: 10. Looking up the rest from reference TRBV5-4 and TRBJ1-1 gives the full variable domain: ETGVTQSPTHLIKTRGQQVTLRCSSQSGHNTVSWYQQALGQGPQFIFQYYREEENGRGNFPPRFSGLQFPNYSSELNVNALELDDSALYLCASSLPRTGELNTEAFFGQGTRLTVV.

This chain connects TRBV30 to TRBJ2-7, with D possibly being TRBD2 (7 bases). Trimming cost V 2 bases and J 6 bases, with 11 bases left between them. The CDR3 sequence is 12 residues long. CDR1 and CDR2 (germline): GTSNPN, SVGIG (reference sequence). CDR3 bases: TGTGCCTGGAGTCCAGGGGAGGGCGAGCAGTACTTC. It specifies CAWSPGEGEQYF.

J is TRBJ1-2 and V is TRBV19; D unresolved. Between the trimmed V and J ends, which lost 5 bases and 11 bases, there was a span of 12 bases. Germline assignment: CDR1 LNHDA and CDR2 SQIVND (reference sequence). This CDR3 spans 11 amino acids. The CDR3 DNA reads as TGTGCCAGTAGTCTTGACTCGGGATACACCTTC. This translates into CASSLDSGYTF.

The table lists this clone with a few counts. The chain combines TRBV11-2 with TRBJ2-7; D perhaps matches TRBD1 (6 bases). V lost 4 bases and J 3 bases, leaving 19 bases between the germline ends. The CDR3 covers 16 residues. Germline V gene data show CDR1 as SGHAT and CDR2 as FQNNGV. This chain's CDR3 is CASSSYQGSSGYEQYF. CDR3 sequence (DNA): TGTGCCAGCAGCTCCTACCAGGGGTCCAGCGGCTACGAGCAGTACTTC.

The V call is TRBV19, the J call TRBJ2-7; D gene ambiguous. V lost 2 bases to trimming and J lost 0 bases, with 17 bases between them. The CDR3 spans 17 residues. Germline lookup yields CDR1 LNHDA and CDR2 SQIVND (reference sequence). The CDR3 nucleotides read TGTGCCAGTAGTATATCACAGTCTTCCCGAAGCTCCTACGAGCAGTACTTC. Encoded protein: CASSISQSSRSSYEQYF.

The gene calls are TRBV19 and TRBJ2-2; tentatively, D is TRBD1 (5 bases). This CDR3 spans 14 amino acids. Germline CDR1 reads LNHDA; CDR2 reads SQIVND (reference sequence). Trimming shortened V by 8 bases and J by 4 bases, and 14 bases separated the two germline ends. CDR3 protein: CASEKGPVTGELFF. DNA for the CDR3: TGTGCCAGTGAGAAGGGGCCCGTCACCGGGGAGCTGTTTTTT.

The V gene is TRBV7-9, the J gene TRBJ2-1; 11 bases match TRBD2. After removal of 2 bases from V and 4 bases from J, the junction contained 7 bases not matched to a gene. Germline values: CDR1 SEHNR, CDR2 FQNEAQ (reference sequence). CDR3 length: 17 amino acids. The CDR3 loop reads CASSLTLAGGIYNEQFF. DNA of the CDR3: TGTGCCAGCAGCTTAACCCTAGCGGGGGGTATATACAATGAGCAGTTCTTC. The entire variable domain, with the rest obtained from reference TRBV7-9 and TRBJ2-1, is as follows: DTGVSQNPRHKITKRGQNVTFRCDPISEHNRLYWYRQTLGQGPEFLTYFQNEAQLEKSRLLSDRFSAERPKGSFSTLEIQRTEQGDSAMYLCASSLTLAGGIYNEQFFGPGTRLTVL.

The rearrangement uses TRBV14 and TRBJ2-3, with 9 nucleotides matching TRBD2. Trimming at V came to 5 bases and at J to 4 bases, leaving 16 bases not matched to a gene. The CDR3 is made up of 18 amino acids. Germline loops: CDR1 SGHDN, CDR2 FVKESK. CDR3 sequence reads: CASSFLHYIAGDSDTQYF. The CDR3 region has the DNA TGTGCCAGCAGCTTCCTCCACTACATAGCGGGAGATTCAGATACGCAGTATTTT.

CDR3 amino acids: CASSFWKGVNNEQFF. CDR3 nucleotide sequence: TGTGCCAGCAGTTTTTGGAAGGGGGTAAACAATGAGCAGTTCTTC. The chain recombines TRBV28 with TRBJ2-1; D is perhaps TRBD1 (6 bases). The CDR3 is 15 residues long. Germline V CDR1 and CDR2: MDHEN, SYDVKM. V was clipped by 3 bases and J by 5 bases, with 14 bases between them. The whole variable domain, remainder taken from reference TRBV28 and TRBJ2-1, is DVKVTQSSRYLVKRTGEKVFLECVQDMDHENMFWYRQDPGLGLRLIYFSYDVKMKEKGDIPEGYSVSREKKERFSLILESASTNQTSMYLCASSFWKGVNNEQFFGPGTRLTVL.

CDR3 nucleotide sequence: TGTGCCAGCAGCATACGGACAGGGGGTAGATACGAGCAGTACTTC. Protein product: CASSIRTGGRYEQYF. V usage is TRBV11-2 and J usage is TRBJ2-7; 10 bases are shared with TRBD1. From germline, CDR1 is SGHAT and CDR2 FQNNGV. The J segment lost 4 bases and the V segment lost 5 bases, leaving 8 bases of the junction unmatched. The CDR3 spans 15 residues.

The gene calls are TRBV28 and TRBJ1-1; tentatively, D is TRBD1 (5 bases). Trimming removed 5 bases at V and 2 bases at J, with 18 bases between. The CDR3 has 16 amino acids. Germline CDR1 reads MDHEN; CDR2 reads SYDVKM. CDR3 DNA: TGTGCCAGCAGTCCGATCGCAGGGAGGTACAACACTGAAGCTTTCTTT. It specifies CASSPIAGRYNTEAFF.

V and J are TRBV4-3 and TRBJ2-3; D might be TRBD1 (6 bases). There are 16 residues in the CDR3. Germline CDR1 is LGHNA and CDR2 is YSLEER. V dropped 0 bases and J dropped 4 bases, with 14 bases sitting between them. The CDR3 here is CASSQDMGEGADTQYF. CDR3 bases: TGCGCCAGCAGCCAAGATATGGGAGAGGGGGCAGATACGCAGTATTTT.

This clone was seen a few times. V and J are TRBV20-1 and TRBJ2-7, with 8 bases aligning to TRBD1. The germline V gene encodes CDR1 DFQATT and CDR2 SNEGSKA (reference sequence). The CDR3 spans 13 residues. V dropped 5 bases and J dropped 3; count of bases not matched to a gene: 6. CDR3 region: CSAGGQGNYEQYF. In nucleotides, the CDR3 is TGCAGTGCTGGTGGACAGGGTAACTACGAGCAGTACTTC.

This chain connects TRBV28 to TRBJ1-1; D call uncertain. V lost 3 bases and J lost 5, with 10 bases in between. The V gene's germline CDR1 is MDHEN and CDR2 SYDVKM. CDR3 length: 13 residues. The chain's CDR3 is CASSFGRMTEAFF. CDR3 coding DNA: TGTGCCAGCAGTTTCGGCAGGATGACTGAAGCTTTCTTT.

The chain recombines TRBV28 with TRBJ1-2; tentative D call: TRBD1 (5 bases). The ends were cut back, 8 bases at V and 6 bases at J, with 16 bases in the middle. From germline, CDR1 is MDHEN and CDR2 SYDVKM. The CDR3 length is 13 residues. For the CDR3, the DNA is TGTGCCAGCGATTCAGGGTTTGGAAATGGCTACACCTTC. This gives the protein CASDSGFGNGYTF.